This entry describes one TCR beta chain. Original analysis: Reference gene primer amplification yielded estimated nucleated cell counts. Measured with immunoSEQ multiplex PCR; TCRdb has only the in-frame clones, and not every one. The V and J calls and clone size were taken over from that table, and D and trimming were inferred from the DNA. The sample shows fewer than 350,000 clones, about 89% of them seen only once. The data originate from a study of blood T cell repertoires in COVID-19. For the study at large: The analysed material was cDNA or gDNA that came from T cells, B-cell-depleted T cells, or PBMCs.

The CDR3 has 17 residues. The junction had 10 bases not matched to a gene; V was cut back by 5 bases and J by 3 bases. Per the germline V gene, CDR1 is SEHNR and CDR2 is FQNEAQ (reference sequence). Sequencing input: peripheral blood. This TCR was recovered from a woman in her 50s who had recovered from COVID-19. This chain connects TRBV7-9 to TRBJ1-3, with 10 bases fitting TRBD1. CDR3 region: CASSPGTGDAHGNTIYF. CDR3 DNA: TGTGCCAGCAGCCCCGGGACAGGGGATGCCCATGGAAACACCATATATTTT.